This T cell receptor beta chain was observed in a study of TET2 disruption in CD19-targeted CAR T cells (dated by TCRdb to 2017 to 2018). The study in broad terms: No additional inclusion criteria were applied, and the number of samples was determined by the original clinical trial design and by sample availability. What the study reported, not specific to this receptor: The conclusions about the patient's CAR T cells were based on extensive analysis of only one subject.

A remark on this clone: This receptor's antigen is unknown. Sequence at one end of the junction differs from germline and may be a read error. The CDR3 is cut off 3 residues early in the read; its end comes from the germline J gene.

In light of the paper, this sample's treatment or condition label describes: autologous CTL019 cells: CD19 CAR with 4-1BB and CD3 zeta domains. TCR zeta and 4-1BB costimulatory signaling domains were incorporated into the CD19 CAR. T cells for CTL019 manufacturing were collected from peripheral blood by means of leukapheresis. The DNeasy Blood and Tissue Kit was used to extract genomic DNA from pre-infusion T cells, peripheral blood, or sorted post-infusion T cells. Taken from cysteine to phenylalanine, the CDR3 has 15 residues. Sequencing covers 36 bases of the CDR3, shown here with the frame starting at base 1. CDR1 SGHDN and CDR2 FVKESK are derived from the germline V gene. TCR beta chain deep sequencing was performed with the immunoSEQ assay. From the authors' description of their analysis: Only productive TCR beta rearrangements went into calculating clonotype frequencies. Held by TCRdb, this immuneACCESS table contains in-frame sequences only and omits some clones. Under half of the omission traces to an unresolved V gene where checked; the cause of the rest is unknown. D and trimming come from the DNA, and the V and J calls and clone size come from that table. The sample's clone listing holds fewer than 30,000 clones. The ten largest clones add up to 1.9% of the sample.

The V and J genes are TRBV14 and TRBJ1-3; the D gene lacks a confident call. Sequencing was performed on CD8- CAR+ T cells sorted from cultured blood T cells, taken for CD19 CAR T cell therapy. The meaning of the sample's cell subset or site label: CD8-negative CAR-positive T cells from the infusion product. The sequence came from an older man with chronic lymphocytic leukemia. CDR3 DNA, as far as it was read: TGTGCCAGCAACCAAGATATGGGAGCGGTAAACACC. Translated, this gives CASNQDMGAVNT. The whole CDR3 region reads CASNQDMGAVNTIYF.